The 7 T cell receptor beta chains below all came from one sample that was sequenced in a study of cytomegalovirus exposure and HLA in healthy donors. With 60 Vbeta and 13 Jbeta primers, the PCR was carried out. The repertoire was sequenced with immunoSEQ multiplex PCR; TCRdb's copy has only in-frame clones and lacks some. This table holds tens of thousands of clones, 73% found once. Sequencing input: PBMCs. These receptors were taken from a man aged 45-65 years in good health and CMV-seronegative.

The J gene is TRBJ1-1, the V gene TRBV5-6; tentatively, D is TRBD1 (5 bases). The germline V gene encodes CDR1 SGHDT and CDR2 YYEEEE. The CDR3 is made up of 14 amino acids. Trimming pared 1 base from V and 2 bases from J, leaving 9 bases between. The CDR3 sequence is CASSLRQTNTEAFF. The CDR3 nucleotides are TGTGCCAGCAGCTTGAGACAGACTAACACTGAAGCTTTCTTT.

The V call is TRBV28, the J call TRBJ2-3; D may be TRBD1 (5 bases). V gave up 2 bases and J gave up 8 bases, with 8 bases separating them. Germline-derived CDR1 and CDR2 are MDHEN and SYDVKM. The CDR3 has 12 residues. The CDR3 loop is CASSLRGSTQYF. CDR3 DNA sequence: TGTGCCAGCAGTTTAAGGGGTTCTACGCAGTATTTT.

The chain uses TRBV2 and TRBJ1-5; TRBD1 is a possible D gene (5 bases). Germline CDR1 reads SNHLY; CDR2 reads FYNNEI. Trimming pared 7 bases from V and 6 bases from J, leaving 16 bases between. This CDR3 region has 14 residues. CDR3 sequence reads: CASNLGGGRQPQHF. In DNA form, the CDR3 reads TGTGCCAGCAACCTCGGGGGGGGACGTCAGCCCCAGCATTTT.

This chain uses TRBV9 with TRBJ2-2; TRBD2 matches 14 bases. V was clipped by 4 bases and J by 5 bases; unmatched bases: 4. Germline values: CDR1 SGDLS, CDR2 YYNGEE. The CDR3 is made up of 16 amino acids. CDR3 in DNA: TGTGCCAGCAGCCACGGACTAGCGGGGGGAACCGGGGAGCTGTTTTTT. This translates into CASSHGLAGGTGELFF.

The chain couples TRBV5-1 to TRBJ2-7, with TRBD2 as a possible D gene (6 bases). V was shortened by 3 bases and J by 1 base, with 8 bases between the two germline ends. The CDR3 runs to 13 residues. Germline lookup yields CDR1 SGHRS and CDR2 YFSETQ. The CDR3 nucleotides read TGCGCCAGCAGCTCACGGGAGTCCTACGAGCAGTACTTC. Translation: CASSSRESYEQYF.

The gene calls are TRBV6-1 and TRBJ2-7, with D perhaps matching TRBD2 (7 bases). CDR1 is MNHNS, CDR2 SASEGT, per germline. The CDR3 runs to 15 residues. Trimming cost V 7 bases and J 3 bases, with 19 bases left between them. Written as DNA, the CDR3 is TGTGCCAGCAACGAGGGGCTAGGGGGGGGCTACGAGCAGTACTTC. Amino acids: CASNEGLGGGYEQYF.

CDR3 DNA: TGTGCCTGGAGAATCGACAGGGGGCGTTACGAGCAGTACTTC. Its translation: CAWRIDRGRYEQYF. The chain has TRBV30 and TRBJ2-7, with 10 nucleotides matching TRBD1. Germline CDR1 and CDR2: GTSNPN and SVGIG (reference sequence). The CDR3 totals 14 residues. V dropped 3 bases and J dropped 4; count of bases not matched to a gene: 6.